A selection of T cell receptor beta chains follows, all from one sample in a study of T cell responses to AZD1222 COVID-19 vaccine. TCRdb's table, derived via immunoSEQ multiplex PCR, lists solely in-frame clones and lacks some. The table lists 150,000 to 200,000 clones, 90% to 95% of them singletons. The sample was peripheral blood, taken 28 days after the second AZD1222 dose. Source of these receptors: an adult who received the AZD1222 COVID-19 vaccine. CDR3s include the opening cysteine and the closing phenylalanine or tryptophan. Each record gives: J gene, clone size, D gene, V gene, CDR3 protein, CDR3 DNA. The D gene is left open where the match is weak. Expanded clones are given a class, and other clones once, few, many or no size at all.

j_gene: TRBJ2-1
abundance: NA
d_gene: NA
v_gene: TRBV13
CDR3aa: CASSPGKNEQFF
CDR3nt: TGTGCCAGCAGTCCCGGGAAGAATGAGCAGTTCTTC

j_gene: TRBJ1-5
abundance: NA
d_gene: NA
v_gene: TRBV5-1
CDR3aa: CASSLEGQSSNQPQHF
CDR3nt: TGCGCCAGCAGCTTGGAAGGGCAGTCCAGTAATCAGCCCCAGCATTTT

j_gene: TRBJ2-5
abundance: NA
d_gene: NA
v_gene: TRBV6-5
CDR3aa: CASTDLQTQYF
CDR3nt: TGTGCCAGCACGGACCTGCAGACCCAGTACTTC

j_gene: TRBJ1-2
abundance: once
d_gene: NA
v_gene: TRBV6-1
CDR3aa: CASSDPPHYGYTF
CDR3nt: TGTGCCAGCAGTGATCCTCCTCACTATGGCTACACCTTC

j_gene: TRBJ1-1
abundance: NA
d_gene: TRBD1
v_gene: TRBV6-6
CDR3aa: CASSTDRANTEAFF
CDR3nt: TGTGCCAGCAGTACCGACAGGGCGAACACTGAAGCTTTCTTT

j_gene: TRBJ2-7
abundance: once
d_gene: NA
v_gene: TRBV6-5
CDR3aa: CASSYSVVRSYEQYF
CDR3nt: TGTGCCAGCAGTTACTCCGTGGTGCGCTCCTACGAGCAGTACTTC

j_gene: TRBJ2-7
abundance: NA
d_gene: NA
v_gene: TRBV5-4
CDR3aa: CASSSMGLRSSYEQYF
CDR3nt: TGTGCCAGCAGCTCAATGGGACTTCGTTCCTCCTACGAGCAGTACTTC

j_gene: TRBJ1-5
abundance: NA
d_gene: NA
v_gene: TRBV12-3/TRBV12-4
CDR3aa: CASSFWQNQPQHF
CDR3nt: TGTGCCAGCAGTTTTTGGCAGAATCAGCCCCAGCATTTT

j_gene: TRBJ1-5
abundance: NA
d_gene: NA
v_gene: TRBV19
CDR3aa: CASSIGRPNQPQHF
CDR3nt: TGTGCCAGTAGTATTGGACGGCCCAATCAGCCCCAGCATTTT

j_gene: TRBJ2-7
abundance: NA
d_gene: NA
v_gene: TRBV30
CDR3aa: CAWRQDLSYEQYF
CDR3nt: TGTGCCTGGAGGCAGGATCTTTCCTACGAGCAGTACTTC

j_gene: TRBJ1-1
abundance: once
d_gene: NA
v_gene: TRBV7-3
CDR3aa: CASSSTPGGTEAFF
CDR3nt: TGTGCCAGCAGCTCCACCCCGGGGGGGACTGAAGCTTTCTTT

j_gene: TRBJ1-5
abundance: NA
d_gene: NA
v_gene: TRBV7-8
CDR3aa: CASSQGEVNRGQPQHF
CDR3nt: TGTGCCAGCAGCCAAGGAGAGGTTAATAGGGGTCAGCCCCAGCATTTT

j_gene: TRBJ1-4
abundance: NA
d_gene: TRBD1
v_gene: TRBV7-8
CDR3aa: CASAANTGAINEKLFF
CDR3nt: TGTGCCAGCGCGGCTAATACAGGGGCAATTAATGAAAAACTGTTTTTT

j_gene: TRBJ1-2
abundance: NA
d_gene: NA
v_gene: TRBV9
CDR3aa: CASSPGQKYGYTF
CDR3nt: TGTGCCAGCAGCCCTGGACAGAAATATGGCTACACCTTC

j_gene: TRBJ1-1
abundance: NA
d_gene: NA
v_gene: TRBV5-1
CDR3aa: CASSSLGPTTEAFF
CDR3nt: TGCGCCAGCAGCTCTCTGGGCCCAACTACTGAAGCTTTCTTT

j_gene: TRBJ1-5
abundance: NA
d_gene: NA
v_gene: TRBV2
CDR3aa: CASSEVSYQPQHF
CDR3nt: TGTGCCAGCAGTGAAGTCTCCTATCAGCCCCAGCATTTT

j_gene: TRBJ2-7
abundance: NA
d_gene: NA
v_gene: TRBV10-2
CDR3aa: CASSEGPYEQYF
CDR3nt: TGCGCCAGCAGTGAGGGACCCTACGAGCAGTACTTC

j_gene: TRBJ2-3
abundance: NA
d_gene: NA
v_gene: TRBV10-1
CDR3aa: CASSVAGAPDTQYF
CDR3nt: TGCGCCAGCAGTGTGGCAGGGGCCCCAGATACGCAGTATTTT

j_gene: TRBJ2-2
abundance: NA
d_gene: NA
v_gene: TRBV27
CDR3aa: CASSLSGLVISGELFF
CDR3nt: TGTGCCAGCAGTTTATCGGGGCTAGTTATATCCGGGGAGCTGTTTTTT

j_gene: TRBJ2-7
abundance: NA
d_gene: TRBD2
v_gene: TRBV5-1
CDR3aa: CASSLGISGGAQEQYF
CDR3nt: TGCGCCAGCAGCTTGGGAATTAGCGGGGGGGCTCAGGAGCAGTACTTC

j_gene: TRBJ1-5
abundance: NA
d_gene: NA
v_gene: TRBV7-2
CDR3aa: CASSLGGEQPQHF
CDR3nt: TGTGCCAGCAGCTTAGGAGGGGAACAGCCCCAGCATTTT

j_gene: TRBJ1-2
abundance: few
d_gene: TRBD1
v_gene: TRBV28
CDR3aa: CASSLDRNYGYTF
CDR3nt: TGTGCCAGCAGTCTGGACAGGAACTATGGCTACACCTTC

j_gene: TRBJ2-5
abundance: NA
d_gene: TRBD2
v_gene: TRBV4-1
CDR3aa: CASSLGLAGGQETQYF
CDR3nt: TGCGCCAGCAGCCTCGGACTAGCGGGGGGGCAAGAGACCCAGTACTTC

j_gene: TRBJ1-3
abundance: NA
d_gene: NA
v_gene: TRBV6-5
CDR3aa: CASRTGNTIYF
CDR3nt: TGTGCCAGCCGGACTGGAAACACCATATATTTT

j_gene: TRBJ1-2
abundance: NA
d_gene: TRBD1
v_gene: TRBV5-1
CDR3aa: CASRTGNYGYTF
CDR3nt: TGCGCCAGCAGGACAGGGAACTATGGCTACACCTTC

j_gene: TRBJ2-5
abundance: NA
d_gene: NA
v_gene: TRBV9
CDR3aa: CASSVGGHRQETQYF
CDR3nt: TGTGCCAGCAGCGTAGGAGGACACCGACAAGAGACCCAGTACTTC

j_gene: TRBJ2-3
abundance: NA
d_gene: TRBD2
v_gene: TRBV5-1
CDR3aa: CASSLPSGGATDTQYF
CDR3nt: TGCGCCAGCAGCTTGCCTAGCGGGGGGGCCACAGATACGCAGTATTTT

j_gene: TRBJ1-1
abundance: NA
d_gene: NA
v_gene: TRBV5-4
CDR3aa: CASSLEAGETEAFF
CDR3nt: TGTGCCAGCAGCTTGGAGGCAGGGGAGACTGAAGCTTTCTTT

j_gene: TRBJ1-2
abundance: NA
d_gene: NA
v_gene: TRBV28
CDR3aa: CASSLLGTDGNYGYTF
CDR3nt: TGTGCCAGCAGTTTACTCGGGACGGACGGGAACTATGGCTACACCTTC

j_gene: TRBJ1-2
abundance: few
d_gene: NA
v_gene: TRBV5-1
CDR3aa: CASSYGRLYGYTF
CDR3nt: TGCGCCAGCAGCTACGGACGGCTCTATGGCTACACCTTC